The present T cell receptor (beta chain) was sequenced within a study of neurological immune-mediated disorders. Overall study context: About 90% of the roughly 35 multiple sclerosis patients had relapsing-remitting disease; 3 had secondary progressive.

TCRdb re-called the 5' RACE reads through MiXCR, storing one row per CDR3 protein. The table includes some 87,000 distinct CDR3 sequences, 5.8% detected once. Trimming removed 8 bases at V and 0 bases at J, with 12 bases between. Germline V lookup: CDR1 SEHNR, CDR2 FQNEAQ (reference sequence). The CDR3 totals 14 residues. This clonotype has at least ten counts. Its antigen is unidentified. Noted time point: longitudinal time-point 2. Regarding the study as a whole: Among expanded clones, no CDR3 amino acid sequences were shared across subjects, a pattern suggesting private repertoires in all groups. Phylogenetic grouping assigned the repertoires of 18 of 34 multiple sclerosis patients to a single related-CDR3 cluster, representing a possible signature. The greatest degree of TCR clonal expansion was observed in HTLV-1-associated myelopathy, with the lowest in multiple sclerosis, below that of healthy controls.

Material: PBMCs. V is TRBV7-9 and J is TRBJ2-3; perhaps TRBD1 as D (6 bases). The sequence came from a woman aged 60-75 years with multiple sclerosis. The CDR3 here is CASLTRGSTDTQYF. The CDR3 nucleotides are TGTGCCAGCCTCACCAGGGGAAGCACAGATACGCAGTATTTT.